The present T cell receptor beta chain was sequenced within a study of cytomegalovirus exposure and HLA in healthy donors. Overall study results and limits: The CMV antigen specificity of a few CMV-associated chains was confirmed through in vitro analysis.

In regard to this clone: Its antigen remains unidentified.

The V gene end was trimmed by 5 bases and the J gene end by 6 bases; junction bases not matched to a gene: 9. The CDR3 is 14 amino acids. Looked up from germline, CDR1 is SGHAT and CDR2 is FQNNGV. Sequenced by immunoSEQ multiplex PCR; TCRdb stores in-frame clones only, minus some. The table lists under 95,000 clones, less than 95% of them singletons, with 2.5% to 3.5% in the top ten. The sequence derives from a woman between 18 and 29 years old in good health and CMV-seropositive. Sequenced input: PBMCs. This rearrangement joins TRBV11-2 to TRBJ1-1; 7 bases line up with TRBD1. CDR3 loop: CASSPIRQGPEAFF. CDR3 nucleotides: TGTGCCAGCAGCCCGATAAGACAGGGACCTGAAGCTTTCTTT.